The present entry profiles one TCR beta chain with its context. Germline CDR1 reads SNHLY; CDR2 reads FYNNEI. This CDR3 has 15 residues. The V gene end was trimmed by 4 bases and the J gene end by 6 bases; junction bases not matched to a gene: 4. Only in-frame clones appear in the TCRdb table, and some are missing; sequencing was by immunoSEQ multiplex PCR. The sample shows 150,000 to 200,000 clones, around four fifths of them seen only once. The sample is drawn from a study of blood T cell repertoires in COVID-19. The J gene is TRBJ2-3, the V gene TRBV2, with TRBD2 matching over 13 bases. Source material: PBMCs or T cells enriched from blood (not recorded which). This TCR came from a woman aged 45-60 years who had recovered from COVID-19. Here the CDR3 DNA reads TGTGCCAGCAGTGTCGGACTAGCGGGAGCCGATACGCAGTATTTT. It specifies CASSVGLAGADTQYF. The full variable domain, with the rest looked up from reference TRBV2 and TRBJ2-3, is EPEVTQTPSHQVTQMGQEVILRCVPISNHLYFYWYRQILGQKVEFLVSFYNNEISEKSEIFDDQFSVERPDGSNFTLKIRSTKLEDSAMYFCASSVGLAGADTQYFGPGTRLTVL.